The rows below give T cell receptor beta chains drawn from one sample of a study of blood T cell repertoires in COVID-19. Repertoires were generated with immunoSEQ multiplex PCR, while TCRdb's copy carries only in-frame clones and drops some. The sample yields 30,000 to 40,000 clones, 75% to 90% seen once. The sample was peripheral blood. Receptors originate from a human donor in a cohort sampled during active COVID-19. Each CDR3 is given without its conserved first and last residue.

CDR3 protein: ASSQGLAGGSYQETQY; J gene: TRBJ2-5; V gene: TRBV4-1
CDR3 protein: ASSYYGTGEGYEQY; J gene: TRBJ2-7; V gene: TRBV6-6
CDR3 protein: ASSPQSLAGNEKLF; J gene: TRBJ1-4; V gene: TRBV18
CDR3 protein: SVETLLVQY; J gene: TRBJ2-5; V gene: TRBV29-1
CDR3 protein: ASSFGGSAGELF; J gene: TRBJ2-2; V gene: TRBV11-2
CDR3 protein: ASSRPDRGFNEQF; J gene: TRBJ2-1; V gene: TRBV7-6
CDR3 protein: ASKGQGAYEQY; J gene: TRBJ2-7; V gene: TRBV5-1
CDR3 protein: SVVDSYGYT; J gene: TRBJ1-2; V gene: TRBV29-1
CDR3 protein: ASSRQGPADTQY; J gene: TRBJ2-3; V gene: TRBV4-1
CDR3 protein: SASHRGRGVEAF; J gene: TRBJ1-1; V gene: TRBV20-1
CDR3 protein: ASSRLAFDGELF; J gene: TRBJ2-2; V gene: TRBV5-1
CDR3 protein: ASRDYEQY; J gene: TRBJ2-7; V gene: TRBV6-4
CDR3 protein: ASSEAPGPNYGYT; J gene: TRBJ1-2; V gene: TRBV6-1
CDR3 protein: ASSLNPRASTDTQY; J gene: TRBJ2-3; V gene: TRBV7-3
CDR3 protein: ASSNRGAEAF; J gene: TRBJ1-1; V gene: TRBV19
CDR3 protein: ASSVTRGREEGYT; J gene: TRBJ1-2; V gene: TRBV9
CDR3 protein: ASREAGRTNTQY; J gene: TRBJ2-3; V gene: TRBV6-6
CDR3 protein: ASSLGGVVTDTQY; J gene: TRBJ2-3; V gene: TRBV7-9
CDR3 protein: ASILTVEKLF; J gene: TRBJ1-4; V gene: TRBV27